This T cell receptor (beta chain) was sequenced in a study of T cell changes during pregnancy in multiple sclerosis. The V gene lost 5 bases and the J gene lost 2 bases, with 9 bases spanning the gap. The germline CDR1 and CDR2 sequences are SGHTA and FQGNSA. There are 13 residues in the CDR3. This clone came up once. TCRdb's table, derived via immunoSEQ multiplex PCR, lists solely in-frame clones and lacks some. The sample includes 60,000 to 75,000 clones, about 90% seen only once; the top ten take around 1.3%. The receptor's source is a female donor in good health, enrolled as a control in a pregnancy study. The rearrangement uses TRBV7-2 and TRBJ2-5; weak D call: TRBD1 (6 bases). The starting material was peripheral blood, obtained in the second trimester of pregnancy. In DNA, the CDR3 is TGTGCCAGCAGCGGCGGACAGCAAGAGACCCAGTACTTC. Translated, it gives CASSGGQQETQYF.